A single count supports the clone carrying this T cell receptor (beta chain). These data belong to a study of blood T cell repertoires in COVID-19. The assay was immunoSEQ multiplex PCR, and TCRdb's table has in-frame clones only and misses some. The table has 300,000 to 400,000 clones, about 89% seen once. Adults between about 18 and 89 years of age took part from more than 20 US areas. Participants had their cohort set by participant-reported clinical history. Two negative PCRs, clearance, or symptom resolution characterized the recovered Cohort 3 donors. This CDR3 comprises 13 residues. The germline V gene encodes CDR1 MDHEN and CDR2 SYDVKM. V was trimmed by 6 bases and J by 4 bases, leaving 12 bases between them.

This sequence was found in a man aged 60 to 69 who had recovered from COVID-19. V and J are TRBV28 and TRBJ1-1; D gene uncertain. The sequencing input was PBMCs or T cells enriched from blood (not recorded which). In nucleotides, the CDR3 is TGTGCCAGCAGGAGACATGACGGCACTGAAGCTTTCTTT. Amino acid sequence: CASRRHDGTEAFF. Using reference TRBV28 and TRBJ1-1 for the parts outside the CDR3, the full variable domain is DVKVTQSSRYLVKRTGEKVFLECVQDMDHENMFWYRQDPGLGLRLIYFSYDVKMKEKGDIPEGYSVSREKKERFSLILESASTNQTSMYLCASRRHDGTEAFFGQGTRLTVV.